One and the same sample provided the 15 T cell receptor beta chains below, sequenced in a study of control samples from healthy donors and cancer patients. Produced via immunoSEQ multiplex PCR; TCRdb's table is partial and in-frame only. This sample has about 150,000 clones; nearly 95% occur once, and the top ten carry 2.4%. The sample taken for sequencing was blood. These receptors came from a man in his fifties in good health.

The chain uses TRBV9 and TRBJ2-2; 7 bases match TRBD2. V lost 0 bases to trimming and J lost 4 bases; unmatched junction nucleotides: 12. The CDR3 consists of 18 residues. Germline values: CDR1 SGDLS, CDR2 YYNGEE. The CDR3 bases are TGTGCCAGCAGCGTAGGGGTTTGGGAGGGTTTTGGCACCGGGGAGCTGTTTTTT. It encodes CASSVGVWEGFGTGELFF.

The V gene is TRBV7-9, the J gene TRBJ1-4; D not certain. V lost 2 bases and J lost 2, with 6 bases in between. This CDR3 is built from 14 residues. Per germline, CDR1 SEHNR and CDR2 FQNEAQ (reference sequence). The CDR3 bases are TGTGCCAGCAGCTTACTTTGGACTAATGAAAAACTGTTTTTT. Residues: CASSLLWTNEKLFF.

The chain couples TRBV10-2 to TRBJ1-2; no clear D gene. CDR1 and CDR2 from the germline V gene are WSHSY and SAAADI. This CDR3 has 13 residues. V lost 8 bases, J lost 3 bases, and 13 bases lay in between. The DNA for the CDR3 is TGCGCCAGCGCTGAAACGAGTTACTATGGCTACACCTTC. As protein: CASAETSYYGYTF.

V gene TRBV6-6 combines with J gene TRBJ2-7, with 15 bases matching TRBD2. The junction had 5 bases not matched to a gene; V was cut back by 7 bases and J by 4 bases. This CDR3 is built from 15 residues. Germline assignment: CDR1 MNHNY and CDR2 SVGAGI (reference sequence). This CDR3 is CASTEGLAGGYEQYF. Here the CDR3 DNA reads TGTGCCAGCACTGAGGGACTAGCGGGAGGTTACGAGCAGTACTTC.

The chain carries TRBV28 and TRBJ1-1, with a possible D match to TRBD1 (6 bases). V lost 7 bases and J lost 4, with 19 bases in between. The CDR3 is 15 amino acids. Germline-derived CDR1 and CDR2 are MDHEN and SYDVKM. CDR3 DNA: TGTGCCAGCACCTACCCGGGGGCCGGAGGCACTGAAGCTTTCTTT. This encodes CASTYPGAGGTEAFF.

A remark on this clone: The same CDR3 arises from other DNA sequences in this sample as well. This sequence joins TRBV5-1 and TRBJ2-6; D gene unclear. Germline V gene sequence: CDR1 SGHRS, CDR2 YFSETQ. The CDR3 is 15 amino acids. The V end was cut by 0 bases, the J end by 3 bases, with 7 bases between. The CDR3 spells CASSLDGSGANVLTF. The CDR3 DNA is TGCGCCAGCAGCTTGGACGGAAGTGGGGCCAACGTCCTGACTTTC.

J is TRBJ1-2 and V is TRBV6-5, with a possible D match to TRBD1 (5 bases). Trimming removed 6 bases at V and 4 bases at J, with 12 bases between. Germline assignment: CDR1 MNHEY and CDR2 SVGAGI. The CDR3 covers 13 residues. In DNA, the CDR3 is TGTGCCAGCAGGATGGGACGGCTCTATGGCTACACCTTC. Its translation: CASRMGRLYGYTF.

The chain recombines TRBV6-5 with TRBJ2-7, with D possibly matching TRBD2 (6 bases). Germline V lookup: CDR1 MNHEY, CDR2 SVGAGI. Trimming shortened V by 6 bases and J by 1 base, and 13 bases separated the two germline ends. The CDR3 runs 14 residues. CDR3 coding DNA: TGTGCCAGCAGGGTAAGGGACTCATCCTACGAGCAGTACTTC. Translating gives CASRVRDSSYEQYF.

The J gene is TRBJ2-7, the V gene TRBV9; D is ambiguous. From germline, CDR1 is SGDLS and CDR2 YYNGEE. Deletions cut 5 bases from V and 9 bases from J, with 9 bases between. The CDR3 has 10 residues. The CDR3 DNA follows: TGTGCCAGCAGGGTCGCGAGGCAGTACTTC. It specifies CASRVARQYF.

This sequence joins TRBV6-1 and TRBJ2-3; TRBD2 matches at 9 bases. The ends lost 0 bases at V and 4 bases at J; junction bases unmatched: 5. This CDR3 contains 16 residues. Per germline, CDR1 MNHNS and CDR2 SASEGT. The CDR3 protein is CASSEAAGGPPDTQYF. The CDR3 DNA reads TGTGCCAGCAGTGAAGCGGCGGGAGGGCCACCAGATACGCAGTATTTT.

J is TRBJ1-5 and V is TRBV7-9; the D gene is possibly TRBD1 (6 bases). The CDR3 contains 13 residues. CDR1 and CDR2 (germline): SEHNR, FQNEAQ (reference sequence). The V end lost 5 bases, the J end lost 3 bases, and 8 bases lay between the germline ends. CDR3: CASSRTDNQPQHF. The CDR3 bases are TGTGCCAGCAGCCGGACAGACAATCAGCCCCAGCATTTT. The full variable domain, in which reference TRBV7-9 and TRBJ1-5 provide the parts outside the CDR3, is DTGVSQNPRHKITKRGQNVTFRCDPISEHNRLYWYRQTLGQGPEFLTYFQNEAQLEKSRLLSDRFSAERPKGSFSTLEIQRTEQGDSAMYLCASSRTDNQPQHFGDGTRLSIL.

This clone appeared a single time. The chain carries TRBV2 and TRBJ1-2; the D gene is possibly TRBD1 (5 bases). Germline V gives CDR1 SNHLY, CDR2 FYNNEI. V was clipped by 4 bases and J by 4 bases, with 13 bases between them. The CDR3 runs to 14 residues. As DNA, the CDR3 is TGTGCCAGCAGTGCTGAGGGGCAAGTCTATGGCTACACCTTC. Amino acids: CASSAEGQVYGYTF.

The CDR3 loop is CASSLRLAGVEQFF. The DNA of the CDR3 is TGTGCCAGCAGTTTAAGGCTAGCGGGAGTCGAGCAGTTCTTC. The genes are TRBV28 and TRBJ2-1, with 10 positions matching TRBD2. V trimming: 2 bases; J trimming: 10 bases; junction bases outside the gene matches: 5. This CDR3 comprises 14 residues. Germline V lookup: CDR1 MDHEN, CDR2 SYDVKM.

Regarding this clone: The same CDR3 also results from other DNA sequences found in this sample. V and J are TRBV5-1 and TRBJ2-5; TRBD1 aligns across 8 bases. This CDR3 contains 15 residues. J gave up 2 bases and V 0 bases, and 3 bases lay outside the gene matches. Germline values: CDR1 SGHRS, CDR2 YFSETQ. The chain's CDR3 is CASSLATGVQETQYF. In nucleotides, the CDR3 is TGCGCCAGCAGCTTGGCGACAGGGGTGCAAGAGACCCAGTACTTC.

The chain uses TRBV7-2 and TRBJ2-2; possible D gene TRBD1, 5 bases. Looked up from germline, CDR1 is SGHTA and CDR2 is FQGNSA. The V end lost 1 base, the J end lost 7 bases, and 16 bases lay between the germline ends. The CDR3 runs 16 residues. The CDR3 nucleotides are TGTGCCAGCAGCTTAGACGCAGGGCAGGGTGGCGGGGAGCTGTTTTTT. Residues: CASSLDAGQGGGELFF. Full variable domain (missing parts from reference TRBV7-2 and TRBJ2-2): GAGVSQSPSNKVTEKGKDVELRCDPISGHTALYWYRQSLGQGLEFLIYFQGNSAPDKSGLPSDRFSAERTGGSVSTLTIQRTQQEDSAVYLCASSLDAGQGGGELFFGEGSRLTVL.